The clone carrying this TCR beta chain turned up a few times. Its antigen is undetermined. V lost 4 bases and J 2 bases, leaving 14 bases between the germline ends. Germline CDR1 is KGHSH and CDR2 is LQKENI. CDR3 length: 15 residues. Each CDR3 protein is one row after TCRdb ran MiXCR on the 5' RACE reads. Among 340,000 or so distinct CDR3 sequences listed, under 15% were seen once. The sample originates from a study of T cells after yellow fever vaccination. Study-level findings and limits: Compared with primary, the secondary response was weaker and peaked at day 5, not 15.

This TCR was sampled from a man aged 18 to 29 who received the YFV17D yellow fever vaccine. Sequences were derived from CD4+ T cells sorted from PBMCs, sampled 15 days after the yellow fever booster vaccination. J is TRBJ1-1 and V is TRBV18; D is possibly TRBD1 (6 bases). The CDR3 region has the DNA TGTGCCAGCTCACGTCCGACGGGGGCTAACACTGAAGCTTTCTTT. Its translation: CASSRPTGANTEAFF. The full variable domain, its missing parts supplied by reference TRBV18 and TRBJ1-1, is NAGVMQNPRHLVRRRGQEARLRCSPMKGHSHVYWYRQLPEEGLKFMVYLQKENIIDESGMPKERFSAEFPKEGPSILRIQQVVRGDSAAYFCASSRPTGANTEAFFGQGTRLTVV.